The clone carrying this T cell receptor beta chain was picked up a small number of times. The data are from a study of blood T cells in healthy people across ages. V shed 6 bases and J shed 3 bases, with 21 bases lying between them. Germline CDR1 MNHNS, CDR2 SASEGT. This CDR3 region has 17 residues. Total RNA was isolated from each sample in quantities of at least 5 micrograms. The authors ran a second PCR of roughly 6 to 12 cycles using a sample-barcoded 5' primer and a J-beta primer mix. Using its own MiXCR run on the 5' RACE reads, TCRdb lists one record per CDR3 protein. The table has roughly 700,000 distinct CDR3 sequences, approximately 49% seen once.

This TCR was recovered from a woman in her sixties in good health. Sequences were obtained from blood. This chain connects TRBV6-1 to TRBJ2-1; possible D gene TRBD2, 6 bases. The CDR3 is CASSSRGTNMGYNEQFF. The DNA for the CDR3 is TGTGCCAGCAGCTCACGGGGGACCAACATGGGCTACAATGAGCAGTTCTTC.